What follows are 15 T cell receptor beta chains derived from one specimen sequenced in a study of cytomegalovirus exposure and HLA in healthy donors. The PCR used 60 Vbeta and 13 Jbeta primers. Sequenced by immunoSEQ multiplex PCR; TCRdb stores in-frame clones only, minus some. Among 150,000 to 180,000 clones listed, about four fifths were seen once. The specimen sequenced was PBMCs. The receptor set was obtained from a man between 18 and 35 years old in good health and CMV-seronegative.

In this sample, this clone turned up once. The chain carries TRBV15 and TRBJ2-3; 7 bases align to TRBD2. CDR1 and CDR2 from the germline V gene are LNHNV and YYDKDF (reference sequence). CDR3 length: 19 residues. With V trimmed by 0 bases and J by 0 bases, 12 bases remained unmatched. The CDR3 loop is CATSRDPGGLRSSTDTQYF. CDR3 nucleotide sequence: TGTGCCACCAGCAGAGATCCGGGGGGACTCCGTTCTAGCACAGATACGCAGTATTTT.

Here the CDR3 reads CASSDNDYGYTF. The CDR3 DNA follows: TGTGCCAGCAGTGATAATGACTATGGCTACACCTTC. The chain couples TRBV6-4 to TRBJ1-2; D is undetermined. This CDR3 has 12 amino acids. V lost 3 bases to trimming and J lost 3 bases, with 5 bases between them. Germline loops: CDR1 MRHNA, CDR2 SNTAGT.

The chain links TRBV27 to TRBJ2-3; 16 bases align to TRBD2. The J segment lost 1 base and the V segment lost 6 bases, leaving 10 bases of the junction unmatched. Germline assignment: CDR1 MNHEY and CDR2 SMNVEV (reference sequence). This CDR3 comprises 19 residues. CDR3 protein: CASRGTSGGAEWGTDTQYF. In DNA form, the CDR3 reads TGTGCCAGCAGGGGGACTAGCGGGGGGGCCGAGTGGGGCACAGATACGCAGTATTTT.

As regards this clone: Its ends do not fully match the called genes, so a read error is possible. Other DNA sequences in the sample encode the same CDR3. The chain has TRBV10-2 and TRBJ2-2; no clear D. CDR3 length equals 16 residues. CDR1 and CDR2 from the germline V gene are WSHSY and SAAADI. CDR3 sequence reads: CASSESFRLNTGELFF. Here the CDR3 DNA reads TGCGCCAGCAGCGAGTCATTCAGGTTAAACACCGGGGAGCTGTTTTTT.

The chain employs TRBV6-1 and TRBJ1-5, with D tentatively TRBD1 (6 bases). Trimming shortened V by 3 bases and J by 2 bases, and 11 bases separated the two germline ends. The CDR3 sequence is 15 residues long. CDR1 MNHNS and CDR2 SASEGT come from the germline V gene. CDR3 sequence reads: CASSDHWTGNQPQHF. CDR3 DNA sequence: TGTGCCAGCAGTGACCACTGGACAGGCAATCAGCCCCAGCATTTT.

This clone was found a few times. This chain uses TRBV7-9 with TRBJ1-4; possible D gene TRBD1, 5 bases. Per germline, CDR1 SEHNR and CDR2 FQNEAQ (reference sequence). This CDR3 comprises 16 residues. The ends were cut back, 4 bases at V and 0 bases at J, with 12 bases in the middle. Here the CDR3 reads CASSSRTGATNEKLFF. In nucleotides, the CDR3 is TGTGCCAGCAGCTCTAGGACGGGGGCAACTAATGAAAAACTGTTTTTT.

The rearrangement links TRBV19 to TRBJ1-5; TRBD1 is a possible D gene (6 bases). The CDR3 loop spans 16 amino acids. The germline V gene has CDR1 LNHDA and CDR2 SQIVND (reference sequence). Trimming removed 4 bases at V and 1 base at J, with 14 bases between. CDR3 DNA: TGTGCCAGTAGTACTGTTGGCGGGGGCAGCAATCAGCCCCAGCATTTT. Its translation: CASSTVGGGSNQPQHF.

The gene calls are TRBV4-1 and TRBJ2-2, with TRBD1 as a possible D gene (6 bases). Per the germline V gene, CDR1 is MGHRA and CDR2 is YSYEKL. The CDR3 contains 15 residues. Deletions cut 4 bases from V and 7 bases from J, with 16 bases between. The CDR3 spells CASSPIDRTDGELFF. Here the CDR3 DNA reads TGCGCCAGCAGCCCGATCGACAGGACAGACGGGGAGCTGTTTTTT.

This clone came up a few times. The chain uses TRBV5-5 and TRBJ2-7; 7 bases are shared with TRBD1. The CDR3 covers 16 residues. Per germline, CDR1 SGHKS and CDR2 YYEKEE (reference sequence). The ends lost 2 bases at V and 0 bases at J; junction bases unmatched: 8. CDR3 coding DNA: TGTGCCAGCAGCTTTACATCCGGGACAGACTCCTACGAGCAGTACGTC. Its protein product is CASSFTSGTDSYEQYV.

V usage is TRBV6-6 and J usage is TRBJ1-1; 7 nucleotides align to TRBD1. The CDR3 extends over 14 amino acids. V was clipped by 6 bases and J by 2 bases; unmatched bases: 6. CDR1 MNHNY and CDR2 SVGAGI come from the germline V gene (reference sequence). The CDR3 reads CASRVGQTNTEAFF. In nucleotides, the CDR3 is TGTGCCAGCAGGGTGGGACAGACTAACACTGAAGCTTTCTTT.

Of note for this clone: The junction does not match germline at one end; this may be a read error. J is TRBJ2-4 and V is TRBV7-9; tentatively, D is TRBD2 (7 bases). Germline assignment: CDR1 SEHNR and CDR2 FQNEAQ (reference sequence). The CDR3 length is 14 residues. The CDR3 bases are TGTGCCAGCGAAGCGGGACAAAGCAAAAACAGTCAGTACTTC. This gives the protein CASEAGQSKNSQYF.

The chain uses TRBV9 and TRBJ2-5; the D gene is possibly TRBD1 (6 bases). The CDR3 has 15 residues. Germline-derived CDR1 and CDR2 are SGDLS and YYNGEE. Trimming removed 3 bases at V and 1 base at J, with 13 bases between. Here the CDR3 DNA reads TGTGCCAGCAGCGACAGGGCCCGCTCCCAAGAGACCCAGTACTTC. Translating it yields CASSDRARSQETQYF.

This chain links TRBV11-2 with TRBJ2-3; 12 bases map to TRBD2. V was clipped by 3 bases and J by 0 bases; unmatched bases: 7. CDR3 size: 18 residues. CDR1 SGHAT and CDR2 FQNNGV come from the germline V gene. The CDR3 nucleotides read TGTGCCAGCAGCTTGCCGACTAGCGGGGGAACTAGCACAGATACGCAGTATTTT. Its protein product is CASSLPTSGGTSTDTQYF.

The chain recombines TRBV30 with TRBJ1-2, with no clear D. V gave up 0 bases and J gave up 2 bases, with 7 bases separating them. CDR1 and CDR2 (germline): GTSNPN, SVGIG (reference sequence). The CDR3 length is 13 residues. CDR3 sequence: CAWSVSENYGYTF. In DNA, the CDR3 is TGTGCCTGGAGTGTATCGGAGAACTATGGCTACACCTTC.

This clone has only a few counts. The gene calls are TRBV28 and TRBJ1-5; no definite D call. The germline V gene encodes CDR1 MDHEN and CDR2 SYDVKM. The CDR3 runs to 12 residues. V shed 6 bases and J shed 4 bases, with 7 bases lying between them. DNA of the CDR3: TGTGCCAGCAGCCCGTTTAATCAGCCCCAGCATTTT. Amino acid sequence: CASSPFNQPQHF.